Listed here are 6 T cell receptor beta chains from one sample, sequenced in a study of vaccination effects on CD4 cells after COVID-19. Assay: immunoSEQ multiplex PCR; the TCRdb copy retains only in-frame clones and omits some. The sample yields approximately 54,000 clones, around 86% seen once. Within the ViraFEST assay, antigen-specific CD4+ T cells underwent expansion with viral peptide pools prior to sequencing. After more than 8 days in culture, the CD4+ T cells were isolated. For these TCRs, the target antigens are not known. The sequenced sample was CD4+ T cells from PBMCs cultured with HCoV-229E spike peptides, obtained before COVID-19 vaccination. Receptor source: a human donor who received a COVID-19 vaccine.

The V gene is TRBV6-4, the J gene TRBJ1-5; D is unclear. Per germline, CDR1 MRHNA and CDR2 SNTAGT. V lost 5 bases and J 2 bases, leaving 13 bases between the germline ends. CDR3 length: 15 residues. DNA of the CDR3: TGTGCCAGCAGTCGAGACTCCTTTGGCAATCAGCCCCAGCATTTT. It codes for CASSRDSFGNQPQHF.

This rearrangement joins TRBV5-4 to TRBJ2-2, with TRBD1 as a possible D gene (5 bases). Germline CDR1 reads SGHNT; CDR2 reads YYREEE (reference sequence). The CDR3 is 16 amino acids. Between the trimmed V and J ends, which lost 2 bases and 3 bases, there was a span of 14 bases. For the CDR3, the DNA is TGTGCCAGCAGCTTCGGACAAAAGCGCGACACCGGGGAGCTGTTTTTT. Translating it yields CASSFGQKRDTGELFF.

The chain links TRBV28 to TRBJ1-1; 8 bases are shared with TRBD1. The V gene end was trimmed by 5 bases and the J gene end by 5 bases; junction bases not matched to a gene: 4. Germline CDR1 reads MDHEN; CDR2 reads SYDVKM. The CDR3 has 13 residues. CDR3: CASSQGARTEAFF. The DNA of the CDR3 is TGTGCCAGCAGTCAGGGGGCGAGGACTGAAGCTTTCTTT.

J is TRBJ2-3 and V is TRBV5-4, with D possibly being TRBD1 or TRBD2 (5 bases each). In germline, CDR1 is SGHNT, CDR2 YYREEE (reference sequence). The V gene lost 0 bases and the J gene lost 6 bases, with 17 bases spanning the gap. The CDR3 length is 16 residues. CDR3 sequence: CASSLGDREFMDTQYF. CDR3 DNA: TGTGCCAGCAGCTTGGGGGACCGCGAATTTATGGATACGCAGTATTTT.

V usage is TRBV4-3 and J usage is TRBJ2-2; D unresolved. V dropped 4 bases and J dropped 0 bases, with 15 bases sitting between them. CDR1 is LGHNA and CDR2 is YSLEER in the germline V gene. The CDR3 has 17 amino acids. The CDR3 here is CASSRKPPSTNTGELFF. The CDR3 nucleotides read TGCGCCAGCAGCCGGAAGCCCCCCAGCACGAACACCGGGGAGCTGTTTTTT.

This clone was seen only a few times. The V gene is TRBV5-1, the J gene TRBJ1-2, with TRBD1 identical over 8 bases. Germline loops: CDR1 SGHRS, CDR2 YFSETQ. This CDR3 has 15 residues. Trimming cost V 4 bases and J 4 bases; bases outside gene matches: 9. The CDR3 here is CASSGVGQGAYGYTF. The CDR3 DNA is TGCGCCAGCAGCGGGGTAGGACAGGGCGCCTATGGCTACACCTTC.